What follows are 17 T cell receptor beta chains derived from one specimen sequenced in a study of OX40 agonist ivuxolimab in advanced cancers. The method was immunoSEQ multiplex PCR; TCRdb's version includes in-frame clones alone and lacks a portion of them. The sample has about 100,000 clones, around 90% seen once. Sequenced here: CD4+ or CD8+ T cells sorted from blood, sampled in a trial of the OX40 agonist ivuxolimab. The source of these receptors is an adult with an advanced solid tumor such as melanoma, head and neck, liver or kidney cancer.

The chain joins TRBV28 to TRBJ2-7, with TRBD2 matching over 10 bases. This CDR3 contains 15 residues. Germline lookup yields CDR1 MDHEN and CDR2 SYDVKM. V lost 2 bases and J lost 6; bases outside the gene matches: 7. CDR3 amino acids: CASSLGASGSLEQYF. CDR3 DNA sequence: TGTGCCAGCAGTTTAGGGGCTAGCGGGAGTCTCGAGCAGTACTTC.

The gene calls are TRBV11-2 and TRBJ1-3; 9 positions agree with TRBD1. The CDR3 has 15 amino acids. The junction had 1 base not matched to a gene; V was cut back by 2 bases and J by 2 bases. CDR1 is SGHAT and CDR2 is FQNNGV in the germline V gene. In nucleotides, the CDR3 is TGTGCCAGCAGCTTAAGACAGGGGGCTGGAAACACCATATATTTT. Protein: CASSLRQGAGNTIYF.

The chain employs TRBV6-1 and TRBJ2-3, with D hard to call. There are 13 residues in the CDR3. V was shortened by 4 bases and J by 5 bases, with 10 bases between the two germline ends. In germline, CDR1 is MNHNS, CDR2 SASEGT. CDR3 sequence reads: CASSGSGIDTQYF. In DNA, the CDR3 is TGTGCCAGCAGTGGGTCTGGGATAGATACGCAGTATTTT.

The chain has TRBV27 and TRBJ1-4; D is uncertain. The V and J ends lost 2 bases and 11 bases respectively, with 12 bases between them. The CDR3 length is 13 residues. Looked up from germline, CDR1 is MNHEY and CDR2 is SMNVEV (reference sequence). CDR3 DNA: TGTGCCAGCAGTTTAAGGGAACGCGATAAACTGTTTTTT. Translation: CASSLRERDKLFF.

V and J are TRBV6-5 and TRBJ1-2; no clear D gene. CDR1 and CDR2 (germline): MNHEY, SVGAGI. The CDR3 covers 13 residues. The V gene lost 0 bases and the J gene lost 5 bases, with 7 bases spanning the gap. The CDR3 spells CASSYSGQYGYTF. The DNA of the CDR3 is TGTGCCAGCAGTTACTCGGGCCAGTATGGCTACACCTTC.

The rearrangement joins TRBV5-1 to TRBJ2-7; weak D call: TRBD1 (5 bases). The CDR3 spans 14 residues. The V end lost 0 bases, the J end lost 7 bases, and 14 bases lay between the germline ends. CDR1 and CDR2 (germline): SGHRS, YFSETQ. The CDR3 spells CASSLGQGGEEQYF. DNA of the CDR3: TGCGCCAGCAGCTTGGGTCAGGGCGGTGAAGAGCAGTACTTC.

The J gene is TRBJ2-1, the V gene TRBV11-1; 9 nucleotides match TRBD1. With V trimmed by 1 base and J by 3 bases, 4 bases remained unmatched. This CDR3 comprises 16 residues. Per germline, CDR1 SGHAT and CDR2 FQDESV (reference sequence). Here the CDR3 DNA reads TGTGCCAGCAGCTTAGGGGGACAGGGACGCTACAATGAGCAGTTCTTC. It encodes CASSLGGQGRYNEQFF.

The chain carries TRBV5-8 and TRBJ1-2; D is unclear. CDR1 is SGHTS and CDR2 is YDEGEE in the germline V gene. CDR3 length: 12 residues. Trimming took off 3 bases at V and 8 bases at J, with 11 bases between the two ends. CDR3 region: CASSWSGFGYTF. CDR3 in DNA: TGTGCCAGCAGCTGGTCGGGCTTCGGCTACACCTTC.

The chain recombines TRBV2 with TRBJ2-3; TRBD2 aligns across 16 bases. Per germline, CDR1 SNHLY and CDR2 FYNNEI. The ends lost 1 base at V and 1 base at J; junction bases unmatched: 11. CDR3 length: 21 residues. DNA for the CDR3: TGTGCCAGCAGTGAAGAGGGCTGGGGACTAGCGGGAGGGCCCCGCACAGATACGCAGTATTTT. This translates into CASSEEGWGLAGGPRTDTQYF.

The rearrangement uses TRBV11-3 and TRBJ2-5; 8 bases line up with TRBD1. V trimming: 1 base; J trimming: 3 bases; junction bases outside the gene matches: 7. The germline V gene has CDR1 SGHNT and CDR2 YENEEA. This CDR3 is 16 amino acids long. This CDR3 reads CASSLGRTGTEETQYF. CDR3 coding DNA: TGTGCCAGCAGCTTAGGGCGGACAGGGACCGAAGAGACCCAGTACTTC.

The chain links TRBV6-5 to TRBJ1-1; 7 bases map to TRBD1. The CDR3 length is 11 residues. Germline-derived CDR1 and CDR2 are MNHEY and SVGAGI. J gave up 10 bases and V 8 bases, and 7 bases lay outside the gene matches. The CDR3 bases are TGTGCCAGCTCTGGGACAGTCGGAGCTTTCTTT. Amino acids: CASSGTVGAFF.

The CDR3 spells CSVQGTSGKIFSYEQYF. CDR3 bases: TGCAGCGTTCAGGGGACTAGCGGGAAGATTTTCTCCTACGAGCAGTACTTC. The chain has TRBV29-1 and TRBJ2-7; 13 bases agree with TRBD2. The CDR3 covers 17 residues. Germline V gene sequence: CDR1 SQVTM, CDR2 ANQGSEA. After removal of 5 bases from V and 0 bases from J, the junction contained 10 bases not matched to a gene.

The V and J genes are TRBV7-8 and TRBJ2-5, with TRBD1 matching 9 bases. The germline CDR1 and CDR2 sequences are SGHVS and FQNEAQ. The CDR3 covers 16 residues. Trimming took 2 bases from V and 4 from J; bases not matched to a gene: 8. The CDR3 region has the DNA TGTGCCAGCAGCTTATTTGGGACAGGGATATTAGAGACCCAGTACTTC. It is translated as CASSLFGTGILETQYF.

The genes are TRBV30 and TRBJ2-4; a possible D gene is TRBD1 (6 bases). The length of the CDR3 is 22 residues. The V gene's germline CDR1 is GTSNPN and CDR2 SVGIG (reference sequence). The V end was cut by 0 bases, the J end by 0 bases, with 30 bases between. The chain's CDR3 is CAWSVLGWDNIKGVLAKNIQYF. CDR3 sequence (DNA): TGTGCCTGGAGTGTACTAGGGTGGGACAACATTAAGGGGGTACTAGCCAAAAACATTCAGTACTTC.

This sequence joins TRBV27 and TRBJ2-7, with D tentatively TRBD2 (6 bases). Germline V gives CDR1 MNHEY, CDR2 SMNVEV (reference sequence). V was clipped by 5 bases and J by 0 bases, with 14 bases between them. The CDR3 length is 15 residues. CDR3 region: CASSGGPGGSYEQYF. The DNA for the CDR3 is TGTGCCAGCAGTGGGGGTCCCGGGGGCTCCTACGAGCAGTACTTC.

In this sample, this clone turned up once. The CDR3 protein is CASSLLGLAGNSGEQYF. The CDR3 bases are TGCGCCAGCAGCTTGTTGGGGTTGGCAGGGAACTCGGGGGAGCAGTACTTC. The chain has TRBV5-1 and TRBJ2-7; either TRBD1 or TRBD2 may supply D (5 bases each). Trimming removed 1 base at V and 7 bases at J, with 24 bases between. This CDR3 comprises 17 residues. In germline, CDR1 is SGHRS, CDR2 YFSETQ.

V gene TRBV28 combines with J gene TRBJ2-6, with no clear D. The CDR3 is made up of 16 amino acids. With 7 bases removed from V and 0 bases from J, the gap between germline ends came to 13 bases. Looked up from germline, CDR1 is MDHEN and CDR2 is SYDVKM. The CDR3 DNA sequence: TGTGCCAGCACCGTTATATGGGGCTCTGGGGCCAACGTCCTGACTTTC. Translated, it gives CASTVIWGSGANVLTF.